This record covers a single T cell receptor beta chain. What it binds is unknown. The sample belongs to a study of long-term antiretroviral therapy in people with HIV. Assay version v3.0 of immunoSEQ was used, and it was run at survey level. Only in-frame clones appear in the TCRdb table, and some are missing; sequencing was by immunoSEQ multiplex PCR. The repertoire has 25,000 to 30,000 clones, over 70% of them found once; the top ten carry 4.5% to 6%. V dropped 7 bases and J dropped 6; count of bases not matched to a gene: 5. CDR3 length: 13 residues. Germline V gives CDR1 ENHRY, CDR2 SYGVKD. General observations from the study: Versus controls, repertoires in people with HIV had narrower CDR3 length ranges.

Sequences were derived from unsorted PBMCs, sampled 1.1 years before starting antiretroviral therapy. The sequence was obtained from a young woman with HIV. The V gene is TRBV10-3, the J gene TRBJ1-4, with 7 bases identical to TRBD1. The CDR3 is CAIKGAGDEKLFF. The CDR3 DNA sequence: TGTGCCATCAAGGGGGCAGGAGATGAAAAACTGTTTTTT.